Below are 3 T cell receptor beta chains sequenced from a single sample in a study of cytomegalovirus exposure and HLA in healthy donors. The study ran its PCR with 60 Vbeta and 13 Jbeta primers. Here immunoSEQ multiplex PCR was the method, and the copy in TCRdb shows in-frame clones only, minus some. The table has around 40,000 clones, around 69% seen once. The sample was PBMCs. The receptors stem from a woman in her 30s in good health and CMV-seronegative.

CDR3 amino acids: CASSGQGALNQPQHF. The DNA for the CDR3 is TGTGCCAGCAGTGGACAGGGGGCACTCAATCAGCCCCAGCATTTT. The V and J genes are TRBV2 and TRBJ1-5; the match to TRBD1 covers 10 bases. The junction had 3 bases not matched to a gene; V was cut back by 4 bases and J by 3 bases. Germline V gives CDR1 SNHLY, CDR2 FYNNEI. The CDR3 sequence is 15 residues long.

The chain links TRBV5-1 to TRBJ2-1; 9 bases fit TRBD1. The J segment lost 10 bases and the V segment lost 2 bases, leaving 4 bases of the junction unmatched. Germline loops: CDR1 SGHRS, CDR2 YFSETQ. The CDR3 runs 13 residues. The CDR3 reads CASSLQGAWEQFF. The CDR3, as DNA: TGCGCCAGCAGCTTACAGGGGGCATGGGAGCAGTTCTTC.

This sequence joins TRBV28 and TRBJ1-5, with D uncertain. CDR1 and CDR2 from the germline V gene are MDHEN and SYDVKM. Trimming stripped 6 bases from V and 7 bases from J, with 10 bases between. This CDR3 contains 12 residues. DNA of the CDR3: TGTGCCAGCAGCCGGCGGGGACAGCCCCAGCATTTT. This sequence encodes CASSRRGQPQHF.